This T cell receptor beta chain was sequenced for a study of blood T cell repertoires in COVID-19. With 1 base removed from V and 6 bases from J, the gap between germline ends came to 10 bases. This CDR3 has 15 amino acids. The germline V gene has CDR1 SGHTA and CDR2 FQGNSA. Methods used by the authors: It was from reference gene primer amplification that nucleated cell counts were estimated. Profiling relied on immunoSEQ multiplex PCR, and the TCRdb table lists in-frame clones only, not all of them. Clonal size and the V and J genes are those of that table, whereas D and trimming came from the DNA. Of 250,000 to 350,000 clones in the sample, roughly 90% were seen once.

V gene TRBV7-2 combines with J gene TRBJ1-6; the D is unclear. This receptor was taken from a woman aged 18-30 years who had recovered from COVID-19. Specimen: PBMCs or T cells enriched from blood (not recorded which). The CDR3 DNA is TGTGCCAGCAGCTTAGAGTCGACAACTAATTCACCCCTCCACTTT. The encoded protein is CASSLESTTNSPLHF.